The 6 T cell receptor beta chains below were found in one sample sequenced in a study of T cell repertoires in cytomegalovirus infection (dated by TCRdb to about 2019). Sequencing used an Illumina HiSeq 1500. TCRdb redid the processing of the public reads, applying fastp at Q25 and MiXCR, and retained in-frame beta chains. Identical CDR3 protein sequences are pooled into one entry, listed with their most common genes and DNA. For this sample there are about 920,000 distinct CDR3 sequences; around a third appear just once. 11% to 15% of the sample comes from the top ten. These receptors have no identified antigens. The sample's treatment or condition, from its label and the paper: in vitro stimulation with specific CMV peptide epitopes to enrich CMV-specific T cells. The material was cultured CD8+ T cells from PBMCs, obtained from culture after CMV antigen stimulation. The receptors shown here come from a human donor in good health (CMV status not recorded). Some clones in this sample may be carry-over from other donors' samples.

The CDR3 DNA reads TGTGCCATCAGTGAGGGGACTAGCGGGGGAGATGAATCCTACGAGCAGTACGTC. It translates to CAISEGTSGGDESYEQYV. V is TRBV10-3 and J is TRBJ2-7; TRBD2 aligns across 14 bases. Germline CDR1 is ENHRY and CDR2 is SYGVKD. CDR3 size: 18 residues. With V trimmed by 2 bases and J by 1 base, 7 bases remained unmatched.

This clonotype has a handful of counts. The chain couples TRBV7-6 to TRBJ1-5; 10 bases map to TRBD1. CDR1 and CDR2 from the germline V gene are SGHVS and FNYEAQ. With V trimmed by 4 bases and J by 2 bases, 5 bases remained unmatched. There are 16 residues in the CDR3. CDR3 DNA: TGTGCCAGCAGCTCCGGACAGGGGGAAGGCAATCAGCCCCAGCATTTT. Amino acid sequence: CASSSGQGEGNQPQHF.

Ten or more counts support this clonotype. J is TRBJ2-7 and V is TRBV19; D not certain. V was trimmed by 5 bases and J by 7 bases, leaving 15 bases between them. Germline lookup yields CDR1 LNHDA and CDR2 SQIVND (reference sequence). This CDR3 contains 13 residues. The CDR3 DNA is TGTGCCAGTAGTCCTCCCAGCCTTGAGGAGCAGTACGTC. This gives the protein CASSPPSLEEQYV.

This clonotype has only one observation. The CDR3 DNA reads as TGTGCCATCAGCGTGAAGGGGGACGGATATGGCTACACCTTC. It specifies CAISVKGDGYGYTF. The chain uses TRBV10-3 and TRBJ1-2; maybe TRBD1 (6 bases). Germline CDR1 and CDR2: ENHRY and SYGVKD. There are 14 residues in the CDR3. Trimming took off 6 bases at V and 5 bases at J, with 16 bases between the two ends.

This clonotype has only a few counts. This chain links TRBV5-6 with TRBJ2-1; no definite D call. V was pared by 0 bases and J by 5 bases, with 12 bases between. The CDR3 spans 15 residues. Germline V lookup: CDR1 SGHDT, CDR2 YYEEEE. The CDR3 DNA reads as TGTGCCAGCAGCTTGGAAGCGTTCCGCCACAATGAGCAGTTCTTC. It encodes CASSLEAFRHNEQFF. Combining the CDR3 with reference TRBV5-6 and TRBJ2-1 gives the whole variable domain DAGVTQSPTHLIKTRGQQVTLRCSPKSGHDTVSWYQQALGQGPQFIFQYYEEEERQRGNFPDRFSGHQFPNYSSELNVNALLLGDSALYLCASSLEAFRHNEQFFGPGTRLTVL.

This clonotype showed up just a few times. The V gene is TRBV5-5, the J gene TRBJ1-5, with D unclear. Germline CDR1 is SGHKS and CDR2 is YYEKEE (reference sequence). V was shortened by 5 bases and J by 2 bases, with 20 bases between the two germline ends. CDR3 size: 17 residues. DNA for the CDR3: TGTGCCAGCAGTTTAACACATTCCAAGGACGGCAATCAGCCCCAGCATTTT. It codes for CASSLTHSKDGNQPQHF.